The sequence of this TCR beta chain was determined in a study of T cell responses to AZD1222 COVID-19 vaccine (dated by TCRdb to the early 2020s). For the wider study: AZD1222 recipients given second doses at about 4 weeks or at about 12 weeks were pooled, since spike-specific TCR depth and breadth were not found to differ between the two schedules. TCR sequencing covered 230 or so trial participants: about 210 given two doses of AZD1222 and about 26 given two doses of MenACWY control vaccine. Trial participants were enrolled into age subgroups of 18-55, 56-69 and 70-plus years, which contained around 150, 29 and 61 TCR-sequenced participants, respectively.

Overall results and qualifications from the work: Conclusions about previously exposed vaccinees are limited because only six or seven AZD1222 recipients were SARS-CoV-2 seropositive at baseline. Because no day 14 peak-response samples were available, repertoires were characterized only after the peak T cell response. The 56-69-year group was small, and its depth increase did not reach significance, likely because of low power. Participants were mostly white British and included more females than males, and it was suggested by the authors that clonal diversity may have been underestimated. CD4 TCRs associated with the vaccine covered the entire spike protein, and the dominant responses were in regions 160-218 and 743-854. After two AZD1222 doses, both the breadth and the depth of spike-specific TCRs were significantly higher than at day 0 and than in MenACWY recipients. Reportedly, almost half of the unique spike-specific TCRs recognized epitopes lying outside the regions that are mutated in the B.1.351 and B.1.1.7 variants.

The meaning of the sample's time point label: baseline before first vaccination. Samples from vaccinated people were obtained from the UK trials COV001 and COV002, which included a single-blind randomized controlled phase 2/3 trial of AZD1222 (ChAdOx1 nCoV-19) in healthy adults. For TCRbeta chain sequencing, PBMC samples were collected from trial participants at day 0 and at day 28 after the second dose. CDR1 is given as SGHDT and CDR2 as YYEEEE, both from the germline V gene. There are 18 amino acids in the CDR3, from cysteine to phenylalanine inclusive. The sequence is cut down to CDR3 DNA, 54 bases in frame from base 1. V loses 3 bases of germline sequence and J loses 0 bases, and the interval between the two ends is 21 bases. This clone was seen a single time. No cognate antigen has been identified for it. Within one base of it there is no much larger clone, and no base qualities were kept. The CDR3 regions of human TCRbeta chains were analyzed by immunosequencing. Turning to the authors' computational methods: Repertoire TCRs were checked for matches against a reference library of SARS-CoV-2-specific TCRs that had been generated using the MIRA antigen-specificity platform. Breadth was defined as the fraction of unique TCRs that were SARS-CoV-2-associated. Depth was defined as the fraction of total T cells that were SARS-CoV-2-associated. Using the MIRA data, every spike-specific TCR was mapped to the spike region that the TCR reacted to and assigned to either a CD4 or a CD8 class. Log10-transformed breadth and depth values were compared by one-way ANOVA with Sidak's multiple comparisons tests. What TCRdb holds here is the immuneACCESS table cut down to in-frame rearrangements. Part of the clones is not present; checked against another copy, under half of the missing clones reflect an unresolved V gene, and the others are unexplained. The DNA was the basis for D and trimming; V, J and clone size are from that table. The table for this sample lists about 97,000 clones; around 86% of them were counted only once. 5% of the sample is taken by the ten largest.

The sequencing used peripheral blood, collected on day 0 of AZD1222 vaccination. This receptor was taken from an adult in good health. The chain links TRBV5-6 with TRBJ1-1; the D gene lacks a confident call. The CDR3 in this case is CASSSEQWWDDMNTEAFF. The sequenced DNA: TGTGCCAGCAGCTCCGAACAGTGGTGGGATGACATGAACACTGAAGCTTTCTTT.